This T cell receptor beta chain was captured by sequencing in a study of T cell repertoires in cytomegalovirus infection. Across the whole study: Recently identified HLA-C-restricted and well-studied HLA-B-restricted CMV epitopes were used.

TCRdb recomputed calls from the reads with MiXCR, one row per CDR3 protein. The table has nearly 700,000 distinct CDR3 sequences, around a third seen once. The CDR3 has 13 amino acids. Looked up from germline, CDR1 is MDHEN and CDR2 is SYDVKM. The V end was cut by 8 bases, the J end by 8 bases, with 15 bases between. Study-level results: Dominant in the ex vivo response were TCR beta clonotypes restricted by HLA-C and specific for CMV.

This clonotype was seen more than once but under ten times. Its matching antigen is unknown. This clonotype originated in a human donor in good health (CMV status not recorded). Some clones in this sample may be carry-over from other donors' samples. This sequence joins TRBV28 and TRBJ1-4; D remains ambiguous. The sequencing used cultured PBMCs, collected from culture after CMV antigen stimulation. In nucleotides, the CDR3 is TGTGCCAGCCGGACTCGACTGTGGGAAAAACTGTTTTTT. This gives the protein CASRTRLWEKLFF.